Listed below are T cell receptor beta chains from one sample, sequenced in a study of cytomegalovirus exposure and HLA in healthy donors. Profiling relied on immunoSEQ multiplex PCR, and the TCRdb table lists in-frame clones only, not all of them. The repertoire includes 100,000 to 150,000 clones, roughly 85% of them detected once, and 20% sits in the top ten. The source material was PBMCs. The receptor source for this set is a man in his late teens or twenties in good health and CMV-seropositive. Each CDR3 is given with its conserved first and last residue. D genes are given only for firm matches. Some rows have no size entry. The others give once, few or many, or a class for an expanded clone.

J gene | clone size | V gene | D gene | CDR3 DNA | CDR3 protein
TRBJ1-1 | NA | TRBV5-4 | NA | TGTGCCAGCATGGGGGGAGGGGTCGACTTGACTGAAGCTTTCTTT | CASMGGGVDLTEAFF
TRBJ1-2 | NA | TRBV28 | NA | TGTGCCAGCAGTATCCCCGGGACAACGGATAACTATGGCTACACCTTC | CASSIPGTTDNYGYTF
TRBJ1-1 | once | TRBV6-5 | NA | TGTGCCAGCAGTTACGAGAGGAACACTGAAGCTTTCTTT | CASSYERNTEAFF
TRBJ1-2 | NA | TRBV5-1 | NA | TGCGCCAGCAGTTCCGGTGCTAACTATGGCTACACCTTC | CASSSGANYGYTF
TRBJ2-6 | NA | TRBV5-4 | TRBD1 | TGTGCCAGCAGGTCGGGGACAGGGGCTTTCTCTGGGGCCAACGTCCTGACTTTC | CASRSGTGAFSGANVLTF
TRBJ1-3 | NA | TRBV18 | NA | TGTGCCAGCTCACCACAGGGGTTCGGCTCTGGAAACACCATATATTTT | CASSPQGFGSGNTIYF
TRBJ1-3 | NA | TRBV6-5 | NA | TGTGCCAGCACCCCGGTCCGCTCTGGAAACACCATATATTTT | CASTPVRSGNTIYF
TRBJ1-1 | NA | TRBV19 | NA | TGTGCCAGTAGTCGGACGGGGATGAACACTGAAGCTTTCTTT | CASSRTGMNTEAFF
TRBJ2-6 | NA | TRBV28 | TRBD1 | TGTGCCAGCAGTACCGACATCGGACAGGGGGAACTTTCTGGGGCCAACGTCCTGACTTTC | CASSTDIGQGELSGANVLTF
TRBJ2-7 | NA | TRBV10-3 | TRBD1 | TGTGCCATCACCGCGACCGGGACAGGGATCGACGAGCAGTACTTC | CAITATGTGIDEQYF
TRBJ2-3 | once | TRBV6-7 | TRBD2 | TGTGCCAGCAGTTACGAACTGGGGACTAGCGGGGGGGCGGCTAGCACAGATACGCAGTATTTT | CASSYELGTSGGAASTDTQYF
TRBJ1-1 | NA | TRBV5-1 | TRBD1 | TGCGCCAGCAGCCTTGCCCAGGGGGCGGGCCCCTCGAACACTGAAGCTTTCTTT | CASSLAQGAGPSNTEAFF
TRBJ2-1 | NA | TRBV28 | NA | TGTGCCAGTCCCCCTCAGGGAGGCTCTAATGAGCAGTTCTTC | CASPPQGGSNEQFF
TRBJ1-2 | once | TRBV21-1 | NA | TGTGCCAGCAGCAAAATCACCGATTTAGCTAACTATGGCTACACCTTC | CASSKITDLANYGYTF
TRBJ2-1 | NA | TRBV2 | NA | TGTGCCAGCAGGGGAACGGGGGACAATGAGCAGTTCTTC | CASRGTGDNEQFF
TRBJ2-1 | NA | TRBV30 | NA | TGTGCCTGGGATCGGGTAGTTCTCTACAATGAGCAGTTCTTC | CAWDRVVLYNEQFF
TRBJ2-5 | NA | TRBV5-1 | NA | TGCGCCAGCAGCTTGGCCGAGGAGATCCAAGAGACCCAGTACTTC | CASSLAEEIQETQYF
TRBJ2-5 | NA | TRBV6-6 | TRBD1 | TGTGCCTCCACCTCCGGGACAGGGGGTCGTGGAGAGACCCAGTACTTC | CASTSGTGGRGETQYF
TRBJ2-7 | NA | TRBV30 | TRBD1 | TGTGCCTGGACTCTCGGACAGGGACACTTCGAGCAGTACTTC | CAWTLGQGHFEQYF
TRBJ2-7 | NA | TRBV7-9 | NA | TGTGCCAGCAGCGCCGACAGGCTTCCCTACGAGCAGTACTTC | CASSADRLPYEQYF
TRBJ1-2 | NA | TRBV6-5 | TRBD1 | TGTGCCAGCAGTTACCGAAGTGAGGGGGCGGGAGGCTACACCTTC | CASSYRSEGAGGYTF
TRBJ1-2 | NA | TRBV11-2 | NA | TGTGCCAGCAGCTTAAGGGGTTATTATGGCTACACCTTC | CASSLRGYYGYTF
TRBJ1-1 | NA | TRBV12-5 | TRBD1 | TGTGCTAGCGCCCAACAGGGGGGGAACACTGAAGCTTTCTTT | CASAQQGGNTEAFF
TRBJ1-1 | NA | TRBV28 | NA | TGTGCCAGCAGTTTATGGGGCCCGAACACTGAAGCTTTCTTT | CASSLWGPNTEAFF
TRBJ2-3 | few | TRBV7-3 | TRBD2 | TGTGCCAGCAGCCGGGGGACTAGTATACATCTGGATACGCAGTATTTT | CASSRGTSIHLDTQYF
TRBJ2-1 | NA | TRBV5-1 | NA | TGCGCCAGCAGCTTGGGAGAGGTTCCCTACAATGAGCAGTTCTTC | CASSLGEVPYNEQFF
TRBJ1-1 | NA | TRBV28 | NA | TGTGCCAGCAGCGCCACCGGTTTCTCTGAAGCTTTCTTT | CASSATGFSEAFF
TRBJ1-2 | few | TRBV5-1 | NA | TGCGCCAGCAGCTTGACAGGAAATCCTAACTATGGCTACACCTTC | CASSLTGNPNYGYTF
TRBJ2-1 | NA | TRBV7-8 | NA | TGTGCCAGCAGCTTAGTCCCAGGTCTTCACAATGAGCAGTTCTTC | CASSLVPGLHNEQFF
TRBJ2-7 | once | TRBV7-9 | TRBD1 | TGTGCCAGCAGACCCGGGACAGACTACGAGCAGTACTTC | CASRPGTDYEQYF
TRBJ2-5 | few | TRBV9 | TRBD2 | TGTGCCAGCAGCGTAGGGGGGGGGAGGGAGACCCAGTACTTC | CASSVGGGRETQYF
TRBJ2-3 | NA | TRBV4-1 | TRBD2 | TGCGCCAGCAGCCCCCGGGGGGGGGCTAGCACAGATACGCAGTATTTT | CASSPRGGASTDTQYF
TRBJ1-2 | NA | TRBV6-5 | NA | TGTGCCAGCACCACGCACAGGGAGAACTACTATGGCTACACCTTC | CASTTHRENYYGYTF
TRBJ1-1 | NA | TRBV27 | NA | TGTGCCAGCACGAACCTACAGGGAGCCACTGAAGCTTTCTTT | CASTNLQGATEAFF
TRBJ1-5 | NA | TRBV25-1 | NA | TGTGCCAGCAGCCCCGCAGGAAATCAGCCCCAGCATTTT | CASSPAGNQPQHF
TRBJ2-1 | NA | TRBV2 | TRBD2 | TGTGCCAGCAGAGCCAGCGGGGGGGCCTACAATGAGCAGTTCTTC | CASRASGGAYNEQFF